The clone carrying this T cell receptor (beta chain) was observed many times. No antigen is known for it. Arm-PCR with iRepertoire HTBI primers amplified the CDR3 regions for these TCR beta libraries. One entry per CDR3 protein results from TCRdb running MiXCR on the multiplex PCR reads. The sample records 600,000 to 800,000 distinct CDR3 sequences, 25% to 35% being singletons. The data were taken from a study of regulatory T cells in long-lasting Graves disease. Study information: In persistent Graves' disease, antithyroid drugs had been taken for over 5 years and TSH receptor antibodies stayed positive. The study, taken as a whole, reports: Among samples with persistent disease, TRBV28, TRBJ1-2 and TRBJ2-5 were favored. Among the persistent patients, 2,741 public clonotypes were shared, more than the 966 shared among new patients.

Time point in this sample: persistent/refractory GD, antithyroid drugs over 5 years with positive TRAb. PBMCs were the source of the RNA used for TCR sequencing. Graves' disease diagnosis followed American Thyroid Association guidelines. Germline V lookup: CDR1 MNHNS, CDR2 SASEGT. Trimming removed 6 bases from V and 4 bases from J; junction bases left unmatched: 1. This CDR3 is built from 12 residues. This receptor was obtained from a female donor with Graves disease. Specimen: peripheral blood mononuclear cells (PBMCs), collected when the disease was refractory, from a patient treated with antithyroid drugs. The V call is TRBV6-1, the J call TRBJ2-5; TRBD1 agrees at 8 bases. The CDR3 sequence is CASRTGGETQYF. The CDR3 bases are TGTGCCAGCAGAACAGGGGGAGAGACCCAGTACTTC.